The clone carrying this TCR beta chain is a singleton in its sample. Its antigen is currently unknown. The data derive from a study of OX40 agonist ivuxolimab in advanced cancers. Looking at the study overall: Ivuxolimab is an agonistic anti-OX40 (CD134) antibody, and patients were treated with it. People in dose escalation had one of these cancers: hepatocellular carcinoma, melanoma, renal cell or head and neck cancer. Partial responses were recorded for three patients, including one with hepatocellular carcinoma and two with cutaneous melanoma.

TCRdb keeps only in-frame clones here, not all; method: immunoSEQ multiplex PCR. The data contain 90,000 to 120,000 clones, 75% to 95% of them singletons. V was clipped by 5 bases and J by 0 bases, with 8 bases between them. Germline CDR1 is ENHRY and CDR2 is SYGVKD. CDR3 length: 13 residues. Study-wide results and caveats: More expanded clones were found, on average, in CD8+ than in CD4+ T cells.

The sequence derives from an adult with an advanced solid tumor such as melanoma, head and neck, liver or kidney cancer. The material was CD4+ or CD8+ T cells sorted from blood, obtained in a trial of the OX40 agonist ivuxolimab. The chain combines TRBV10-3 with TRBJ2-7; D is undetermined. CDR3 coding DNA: TGTGCCATCAGTAGGCTGTCCTCCTACGAGCAGTACTTC. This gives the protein CAISRLSSYEQYF.